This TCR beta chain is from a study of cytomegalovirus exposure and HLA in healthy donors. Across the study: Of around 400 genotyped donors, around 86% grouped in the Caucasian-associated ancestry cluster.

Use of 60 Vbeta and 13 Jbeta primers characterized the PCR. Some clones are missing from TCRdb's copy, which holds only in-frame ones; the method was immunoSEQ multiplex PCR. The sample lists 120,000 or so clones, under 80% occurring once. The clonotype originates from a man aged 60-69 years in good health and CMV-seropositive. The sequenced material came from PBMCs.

For the CDR3, the DNA is TGTGCCAGTAGTCCCAGCGGGACGTCCTACGAGCAGTACTTC. It yields the protein CASSPSGTSYEQYF. V and J are TRBV19 and TRBJ2-7, with 7 bases lining up with TRBD2. V trimming: 5 bases; J trimming: 1 base; junction bases outside the gene matches: 5. Germline CDR1 LNHDA, CDR2 SQIVND (reference sequence). The CDR3 sequence is 14 residues long.